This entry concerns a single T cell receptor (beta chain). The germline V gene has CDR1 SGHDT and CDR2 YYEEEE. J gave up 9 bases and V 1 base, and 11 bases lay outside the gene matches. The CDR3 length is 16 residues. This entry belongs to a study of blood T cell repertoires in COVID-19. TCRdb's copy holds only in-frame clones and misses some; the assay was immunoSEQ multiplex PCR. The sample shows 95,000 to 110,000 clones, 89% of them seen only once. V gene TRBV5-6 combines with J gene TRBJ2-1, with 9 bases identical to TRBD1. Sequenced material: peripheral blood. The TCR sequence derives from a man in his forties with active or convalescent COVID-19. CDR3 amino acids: CASSLLQTGGPSEQFF. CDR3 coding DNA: TGTGCCAGCAGCTTGCTCCAGACAGGGGGACCATCTGAGCAGTTCTTC.